These 28 T cell receptor beta chains share one sample of origin, sequenced in a study of blood T cell repertoires in COVID-19. Profiled with immunoSEQ multiplex PCR; TCRdb holds only in-frame clones, not every one. Found here are about 89,000 clones, about 80% of them singletons; the top ten hold roughly 53%. Sequences were obtained from peripheral blood. The origin of the receptors is a human donor in a cohort sampled during active COVID-19.

The chain joins TRBV19 to TRBJ2-1, with TRBD1 matching 7 bases. J lost 4 bases, V lost 7 bases, and 1 base had no gene match. The CDR3 has 12 residues. Germline-derived CDR1 and CDR2 are LNHDA and SQIVND (reference sequence). CDR3 sequence: CASTGGYNEQFF. In nucleotides, the CDR3 is TGTGCCAGTACAGGGGGTTACAATGAGCAGTTCTTC.

This chain uses TRBV13 with TRBJ1-1; D is uncertain. The V gene's germline CDR1 is PRHDT and CDR2 FYEKMQ (reference sequence). V was clipped by 4 bases and J by 5 bases, with 8 bases between them. The CDR3 has 12 residues. The CDR3 DNA sequence: TGTGCCAGCAGCTCCCACAAAACTGAAGCTTTCTTT. Translation gives CASSSHKTEAFF.

The rearrangement joins TRBV6-5 to TRBJ2-3, with D perhaps TRBD2 (5 bases). V lost 4 bases to trimming and J lost 2 bases, with 10 bases between them. The CDR3 has 14 amino acids. Germline V CDR1 and CDR2: MNHEY, SVGAGI. CDR3 in amino acids: CASSWRTHTDTQYF. The CDR3 region has the DNA TGTGCCAGCAGTTGGAGGACCCACACAGATACGCAGTATTTT.

The chain is built from TRBV5-5 and TRBJ2-5; 11 nucleotides line up with TRBD1. Trimming at V came to 6 bases and at J to 3 bases, leaving 7 bases not matched to a gene. Germline V gene data show CDR1 as SGHKS and CDR2 as YYEKEE (reference sequence). This CDR3 spans 15 amino acids. The CDR3 DNA follows: TGTGCCAGCATCCAAAGGGGACAGGGGGAAGAGACCCAGTACTTC. Residues: CASIQRGQGEETQYF.

Only one count was recorded for this clone. V gene TRBV28 combines with J gene TRBJ2-7; the match to TRBD1 covers 10 bases. Germline CDR1 and CDR2: MDHEN and SYDVKM. The CDR3 runs to 15 residues. Losses at the gene ends were 3 bases for V and 3 bases for J; bases not matched to a gene: 5. Written as DNA, the CDR3 is TGTGCCAGCAGTTTCCCGTGGACAGGGGGCTACGAGCAGTACTTC. It translates to CASSFPWTGGYEQYF.

V is TRBV3-1 (or the pseudogene TRBV3-2) and J is TRBJ2-4, with 7 positions matching TRBD2. The CDR3 totals 20 residues. The ends lost 1 base at V and 3 bases at J; junction bases unmatched: 18. CDR1 and CDR2 from the germline V gene are LGHDT and YNNKEL (reference sequence). CDR3 sequence (DNA): TGTGCCAGCAGCCAAGGGGTCCAGGGAGGGCCTTTGGGAGTCAAAAACATTCAGTACTTC. Its protein product is CASSQGVQGGPLGVKNIQYF.

The chain joins TRBV4-2 to TRBJ2-3, with 7 bases that match TRBD2. Germline V gene data show CDR1 as LGHNA and CDR2 as YNFKEQ. V shed 2 bases and J 0 bases; nucleotides not matched to a gene: 8. The CDR3 totals 17 residues. The CDR3 DNA sequence: TGTGCCAGCAGCCAAACTAGCGCCAAATCTAGCACAGATACGCAGTATTTT. Encoded protein: CASSQTSAKSSTDTQYF.

This chain connects TRBV4-3 to TRBJ1-2; TRBD1 matches at 11 bases. The CDR3 has 15 residues. Germline-derived CDR1 and CDR2 are LGHNA and YSLEER. V was pared by 5 bases and J by 8 bases, with 10 bases of the junction left unmatched. The CDR3 is CASSSRTGGTVGYTF. The CDR3, as DNA: TGCGCCAGCAGCTCCCGGACAGGGGGCACGGTCGGCTACACCTTC.

This chain connects TRBV11-3 to TRBJ2-3; 7 nucleotides match TRBD2. The germline V gene encodes CDR1 SGHNT and CDR2 YENEEA. The CDR3 extends over 16 amino acids. Trimming at V came to 1 base and at J to 0 bases, leaving 4 bases not matched to a gene. CDR3 loop: CASSLVVAGSTDTQYF. The CDR3 DNA reads TGTGCCAGCAGCTTAGTAGTAGCGGGCAGCACAGATACGCAGTATTTT.

The J gene is TRBJ2-3, the V gene TRBV7-3; a weak D match, TRBD1 (6 bases). The CDR3 loop spans 14 amino acids. Germline CDR1 is SGHTA and CDR2 is FQGTGA. Trimming took 1 base from V and 4 from J, leaving 9 bases between them. DNA for the CDR3: TGTGCCAGCAGCTTAATAGGGGGTGCAGATACGCAGTATTTT. This encodes CASSLIGGADTQYF.

The chain employs TRBV2 and TRBJ2-1, with 8 positions matching TRBD2. The CDR3 contains 15 residues. Trimming at V came to 4 bases and at J to 5 bases, leaving 7 bases not matched to a gene. The germline gives CDR1 SNHLY, CDR2 FYNNEI. The CDR3: CASSVWTSRDNEQFF. CDR3 in DNA: TGTGCCAGCAGTGTATGGACTAGCCGAGACAATGAGCAGTTCTTC.

J is TRBJ1-5 and V is TRBV7-2, with D perhaps matching TRBD1 (6 bases). CDR3 size: 16 residues. The ends were cut back, 5 bases at V and 0 bases at J, with 14 bases in the middle. Germline-derived CDR1 and CDR2 are SGHTA and FQGNSA. The CDR3 loop is CASSADGTISNQPQHF. The CDR3 DNA follows: TGTGCCAGCAGCGCAGACGGGACAATTAGCAATCAGCCCCAGCATTTT.

The V call is TRBV7-2, the J call TRBJ2-5, with D perhaps TRBD1 (6 bases). The germline V and J ends were trimmed by 5 bases and 5 bases, with 18 bases remaining between them. CDR3 size: 15 residues. Germline CDR1 is SGHTA and CDR2 is FQGNSA. This CDR3 reads CASSLYRAPGETQYF. In DNA, the CDR3 is TGTGCCAGCAGCCTGTACAGGGCCCCCGGCGAGACCCAGTACTTC. The full variable domain, its missing parts supplied by reference TRBV7-2 and TRBJ2-5, is GAGVSQSPSNKVTEKGKDVELRCDPISGHTALYWYRQSLGQGLEFLIYFQGNSAPDKSGLPSDRFSAERTGGSVSTLTIQRTQQEDSAVYLCASSLYRAPGETQYFGPGTRLLVL.

V is TRBV7-8 and J is TRBJ2-7, with a tentative D call TRBD2 (5 bases). The CDR3 consists of 12 residues. V lost 5 bases to trimming and J lost 3 bases, with 8 bases between them. Germline loops: CDR1 SGHVS, CDR2 FQNEAQ. CDR3 nucleotides: TGTGCCAGCAGCACCGGAGGCTACGAGCAGTACTTC. Encoded protein: CASSTGGYEQYF.

The rearrangement uses TRBV4-1 and TRBJ1-2; TRBD1 is a possible D gene (5 bases). With 4 bases removed from V and 10 bases from J, the gap between germline ends came to 10 bases. This CDR3 region has 11 residues. Germline lookup yields CDR1 MGHRA and CDR2 YSYEKL. In nucleotides, the CDR3 is TGCGCCAGCAGCCGAGACAGTTTCTACACCTTC. It specifies CASSRDSFYTF.

The rearrangement uses TRBV18 and TRBJ2-7; no clear D. Germline lookup yields CDR1 KGHSH and CDR2 LQKENI. The CDR3 length is 14 residues. Trimming cost V 3 bases and J 3 bases, with 12 bases left between them. The CDR3 bases are TGTGCCAGCTCACCGCGAGATAAATTCTACGAGCAGTACTTC. Its translation: CASSPRDKFYEQYF.

This chain joins TRBV15 and TRBJ2-7; D unresolved. From germline, CDR1 is LNHNV and CDR2 YYDKDF (reference sequence). Between the trimmed V and J ends, which lost 0 bases and 3 bases, there was a span of 18 bases. This CDR3 has 17 residues. The CDR3 loop reads CATSRDWSRVIFYEQYF. The CDR3 DNA reads TGTGCCACCAGCAGAGATTGGAGTCGCGTTATATTCTACGAGCAGTACTTC.

This CDR3 reads CASSFFGTAMNEQFF. CDR3 bases: TGTGCCAGCAGTTTCTTCGGGACAGCCATGAATGAGCAGTTCTTC. V gene TRBV28 combines with J gene TRBJ2-1; the match to TRBD1 covers 7 bases. The ends lost 3 bases at V and 7 bases at J; junction bases unmatched: 9. The CDR3 loop spans 15 amino acids. Germline V gene sequence: CDR1 MDHEN, CDR2 SYDVKM. Using reference TRBV28 and TRBJ2-1 for the parts outside the CDR3, the full variable domain is DVKVTQSSRYLVKRTGEKVFLECVQDMDHENMFWYRQDPGLGLRLIYFSYDVKMKEKGDIPEGYSVSREKKERFSLILESASTNQTSMYLCASSFFGTAMNEQFFGPGTRLTVL.

As for this clone: Different DNA sequences within this sample yield the same CDR3. The chain is built from TRBV4-3 and TRBJ2-2; possible D gene TRBD1, 6 bases. V lost 0 bases and J 5 bases, leaving 16 bases between the germline ends. CDR1 LGHNA and CDR2 YSLEER come from the germline V gene. This CDR3 spans 17 amino acids. The CDR3 nucleotides read TGCGCCAGCAGCCAAGATGTGGGGGCGGCGCTAACCGGGGAGCTGTTTTTT. It codes for CASSQDVGAALTGELFF.

The rearrangement joins TRBV13 to TRBJ2-1, with TRBD1 matching over 11 bases. In germline, CDR1 is PRHDT, CDR2 FYEKMQ (reference sequence). Trimming removed 4 bases from V and 9 bases from J; junction bases left unmatched: 5. This CDR3 contains 14 residues. CDR3 amino acids: CASSSRDRGGEQFF. The DNA of the CDR3 is TGTGCCAGCAGCTCCCGGGACAGGGGGGGTGAGCAGTTCTTC.

This clone was detected many times. The chain links TRBV2 to TRBJ2-7; 7 bases fit TRBD1. The ends lost 3 bases at V and 2 bases at J; junction bases unmatched: 4. This CDR3 has 14 residues. Germline CDR1 SNHLY, CDR2 FYNNEI. The CDR3 loop reads CASSELQGPYEQYF. The CDR3, as DNA: TGTGCCAGCAGTGAGTTACAGGGGCCCTACGAGCAGTACTTC. Full variable domain (rest looked up from reference TRBV2 and TRBJ2-7): EPEVTQTPSHQVTQMGQEVILRCVPISNHLYFYWYRQILGQKVEFLVSFYNNEISEKSEIFDDQFSVERPDGSNFTLKIRSTKLEDSAMYFCASSELQGPYEQYFGPGTRLTVT.

The chain couples TRBV30 to TRBJ2-7; 14 positions match TRBD2. This CDR3 has 17 amino acids. V shed 3 bases, J shed 6 bases, and the junction held 13 bases outside the gene matches. Germline V lookup: CDR1 GTSNPN, CDR2 SVGIG (reference sequence). CDR3 protein: CAWSFRLAGGPGGEQYF. In DNA, the CDR3 is TGTGCCTGGAGCTTTCGACTAGCGGGAGGGCCCGGCGGCGAGCAGTACTTC.

The sample holds one count of this clone. The chain recombines TRBV19 with TRBJ1-1; D gene uncertain. The V gene's germline CDR1 is LNHDA and CDR2 SQIVND (reference sequence). V was shortened by 5 bases and J by 1 base, with 8 bases between the two germline ends. The CDR3 runs 13 residues. DNA of the CDR3: TGTGCCAGTAGTGCCCGCGGGAACACTGAAGCTTTCTTT. Translation: CASSARGNTEAFF.

DNA for the CDR3: TGTGCCAGCAGGCTTACTAGCCACACAGATACGCAGTATTTT. It translates to CASRLTSHTDTQYF. The chain recombines TRBV27 with TRBJ2-3; perhaps TRBD2 as D (6 bases). The length of the CDR3 is 14 residues. Germline CDR1 and CDR2: MNHEY and SMNVEV (reference sequence). V lost 6 bases and J 2 bases, leaving 12 bases between the germline ends.

This clone was counted only a few times. The rearrangement joins TRBV11-2 to TRBJ1-1, with 9 bases fitting TRBD1. This CDR3 region has 14 residues. The germline V gene has CDR1 SGHAT and CDR2 FQNNGV. V dropped 5 bases and J dropped 3; count of bases not matched to a gene: 4. The CDR3 DNA follows: TGTGCCAGCAGCCCAGGACAGGGGTACACTGAAGCTTTCTTT. Protein product: CASSPGQGYTEAFF.

J is TRBJ2-3 and V is TRBV7-2; D is perhaps TRBD2 (5 bases). Between the trimmed V and J ends, which lost 5 bases and 6 bases, there was a span of 15 bases. From germline, CDR1 is SGHTA and CDR2 FQGNSA. CDR3 size: 14 residues. The CDR3 here is CASSPIRRWDTQYF. The DNA for the CDR3 is TGTGCCAGCAGCCCTATACGGAGGTGGGATACGCAGTATTTT.

There are a few counts of this clone. The CDR3 coding sequence is TGTGCCAGCAGTTTATCGATAACCGGGACTCTAAATGAGCAGTTCTTC. It is translated as CASSLSITGTLNEQFF. The V and J genes are TRBV27 and TRBJ2-1; perhaps TRBD2 as D (6 bases). This CDR3 is built from 16 residues. The V and J ends lost 0 bases and 7 bases respectively, with 16 bases between them. CDR1 and CDR2 (germline): MNHEY, SMNVEV (reference sequence).

The rearrangement joins TRBV7-2 to TRBJ2-7, with 7 bases that match TRBD1. Trimming took 1 base from V and 7 from J; bases not matched to a gene: 10. CDR3 size: 15 residues. Germline CDR1 and CDR2: SGHTA and FQGNSA. For the CDR3, the DNA is TGTGCCAGCAGCTTAGAGAGGGGGCCCCGGGTTGAGCAGTACTTC. Residues: CASSLERGPRVEQYF. Together with reference TRBV7-2 and TRBJ2-7, the CDR3 gives the full variable domain: GAGVSQSPSNKVTEKGKDVELRCDPISGHTALYWYRQSLGQGLEFLIYFQGNSAPDKSGLPSDRFSAERTGGSVSTLTIQRTQQEDSAVYLCASSLERGPRVEQYFGPGTRLTVT.